Given below is one T cell receptor (beta chain) in context. Its antigen is currently not known. No base quality values were provided; no much bigger clone lies one nucleotide off. The CDR3 sequence holds 18 residues, the cysteine and phenylalanine included. Just the 54-base CDR3 DNA is kept, in frame starting at base 1. Looking up the germline V gene (reference sequence) yields CDR1 MNHEY and CDR2 SMNVEV. V and J are trimmed by 4 bases and 3 bases, and the gene matches miss 12 bases of the junction. TCRbeta CDR3 regions were amplified from genomic DNA using the immunoSEQ Assay, a bias-controlled multiplex PCR. In the source study's methods: Within the assay, amplification of reference gene primers was used to estimate how many nucleated cells each sample contained. To quantify the absolute abundance of each unique TCRbeta CDR3 rearrangement, sequence reads were collapsed and filtered. For each sample, productive Simpson clonality was calculated as the square root of Simpson's diversity index across productive rearrangements. Entries here come from immuneACCESS through TCRdb and include only in-frame sequences with V and J called. Some clones fail to appear in such tables; in the studies checked, an unresolved V gene covers under half of the shortfall, and the cause of the remainder is unknown. V and J calls and clone size are copied from that table; D and trimming were computed from the DNA. Across this sample there are roughly 140,000 clones, with 79% seen only once. The ten largest make up 8.6% of the sample.

The sample is drawn from a study of blood T cell repertoires in COVID-19 (dated by TCRdb to about 2020). As for the study more broadly: The collaborator samples originated in the United States, Italy and Spain and spanned the acute and convalescent phases of COVID-19. The prospective study material was composed of cDNA or gDNA derived from T cells, B-cell-depleted T cells, or PBMCs. HLA class I and class II types, where available, came from metadata supplied by the sample provider rather than from assay-based typing. Subjects who had been exposed to COVID-19, were actively infected with it, or had recovered from it provided the deeply sampled blood TCRbeta repertoires that made up the dataset. Samples were obtained from the ongoing ImmuneRACE study (first 160 participants) and from roughly 1,300 subjects provided by 6 global collaborators. A freely available public database, intended as a resource for researchers studying the immune response to SARS-CoV-2, is where the repertoires were released. Sample metadata almost always included a de-identified subject ID, COVID-19 status, age in years and sex. The paper's findings and limits, for the study overall: The quantity of clinical and demographic metadata differed by source and by participant and was supplied without curation.

Collaborating institutions collected whole blood in K2EDTA tubes following their own protocols. For TCRbeta analysis, collaborators shipped samples as frozen whole blood, isolated PBMCs, or DNA extracted from either of those sample types. The source is a man between 50 and 59 years old with active or convalescent COVID-19. The rearrangement joined TRBV27 to TRBJ2-2, with 9 central nucleotides matching TRBD1. Material: peripheral blood. DNA sequence: TGTGCCAGCAGTTCCGCCCCACCCGGGACAGGGTACACCGGGGAGCTGTTTTTT. Its protein is CASSSAPPGTGYTGELFF.